This TCR beta chain is drawn from a study of human T cells and chemical hapten exposure. Study details: The sensitizing agent was 2% DPC, placed on approximately 2 cm by approximately 2 cm of upper inner arm skin. DPC 0.01% went on the upper back by patch test, with reading at 6 days. Findings and caveats of the study: With DPC sensitization, TCRs exceeding 1 in 1000 frequency showed no change. Patch test score tracked positively with PT1 expanded TCR counts.

One entry per CDR3 protein results from TCRdb running MiXCR on the RACE reads. The sample shows about 190,000 distinct CDR3 sequences, about 25% of them seen only once. Trimming took off 1 base at V and 7 bases at J, with 11 bases between the two ends. The CDR3 totals 15 residues. Per the germline V gene, CDR1 is SGHAT and CDR2 is FQNNGV. Regarding this clonotype: The antigen is unknown.

Time point: patch test 3, about 24 weeks after DPC sensitization. The treatment denotes: therapeutic diphenylcyclopropenone sensitization with weekly scalp DPC. The J gene is TRBJ1-6, the V gene TRBV11-2; a weak D match, TRBD1 (6 bases). Sequences were derived from whole blood, sampled in connection with sensitization to the hapten diphenylcyclopropenone (DPC). This clonotype was obtained from a woman aged 40 to 50 with alopecia areata. Some clones in this sample may be carry-over from other donors' samples. The CDR3 DNA reads TGTGCCAGCAGCTTAGCGGGGACACCGAATTCACCCCTCCACTTT. Translated, it gives CASSLAGTPNSPLHF.